This T cell receptor (beta chain) derives from a study of OX40 agonist ivuxolimab in advanced cancers. Study in general: Ivuxolimab, an agonistic anti-OX40 (CD134) antibody, was given to patients. Overall study results and limits: Clonal expansion among partial responders at 0.1-3.0 mg/kg ranked near the lowest.

On this clone: Its target is not known.

The table came from immunoSEQ multiplex PCR; TCRdb's copy has only in-frame clones and leaves some out. The profile covers 75,000 to 100,000 clones, with under 85% appearing a single time and roughly 5% taken by the ten largest. Trimming took off 5 bases at V and 1 base at J, with 16 bases between the two ends. Germline CDR1 reads SEHNR; CDR2 reads FQNEAQ (reference sequence). The CDR3 is 16 residues long. The sequencing here drew on CD4+ or CD8+ T cells sorted from blood, taken in a trial of the OX40 agonist ivuxolimab. This chain joins TRBV7-9 and TRBJ2-3; TRBD2 is a possible D gene (6 bases). This sequence was found in an adult with an advanced solid tumor such as melanoma, head and neck, liver or kidney cancer. The chain's CDR3 is CASSAPGASGTDTQYF. The CDR3 nucleotides read TGTGCCAGCAGCGCACCTGGAGCTAGCGGCACAGATACGCAGTATTTT.